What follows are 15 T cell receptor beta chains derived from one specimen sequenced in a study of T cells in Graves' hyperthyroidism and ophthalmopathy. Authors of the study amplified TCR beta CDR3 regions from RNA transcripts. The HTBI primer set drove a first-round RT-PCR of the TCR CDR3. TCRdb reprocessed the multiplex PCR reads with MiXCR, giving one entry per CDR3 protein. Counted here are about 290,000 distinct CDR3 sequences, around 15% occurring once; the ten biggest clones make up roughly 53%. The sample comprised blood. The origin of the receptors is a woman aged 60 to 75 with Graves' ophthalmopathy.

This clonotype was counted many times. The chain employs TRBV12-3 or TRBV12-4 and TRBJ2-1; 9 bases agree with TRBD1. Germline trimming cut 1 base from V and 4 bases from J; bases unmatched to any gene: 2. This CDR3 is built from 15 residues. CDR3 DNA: TGTGCCAGCAGTTTAGAGGACAGGGGATACAATGAGCAGTTCTTC. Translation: CASSLEDRGYNEQFF.

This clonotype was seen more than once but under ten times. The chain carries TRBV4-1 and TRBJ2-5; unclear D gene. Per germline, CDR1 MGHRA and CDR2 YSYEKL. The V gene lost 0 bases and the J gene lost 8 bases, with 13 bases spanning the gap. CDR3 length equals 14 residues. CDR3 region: CASSQEGYSGTQYF. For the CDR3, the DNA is TGCGCCAGCAGCCAAGAAGGCTACTCTGGAACCCAGTACTTC.

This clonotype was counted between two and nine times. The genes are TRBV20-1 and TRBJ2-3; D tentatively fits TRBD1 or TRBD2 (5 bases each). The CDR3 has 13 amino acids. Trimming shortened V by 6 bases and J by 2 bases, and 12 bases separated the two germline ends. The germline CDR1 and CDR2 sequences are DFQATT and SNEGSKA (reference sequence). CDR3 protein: CSAGGTATDTQYF. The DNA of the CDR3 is TGCAGTGCCGGTGGGACGGCCACAGATACGCAGTATTTT.

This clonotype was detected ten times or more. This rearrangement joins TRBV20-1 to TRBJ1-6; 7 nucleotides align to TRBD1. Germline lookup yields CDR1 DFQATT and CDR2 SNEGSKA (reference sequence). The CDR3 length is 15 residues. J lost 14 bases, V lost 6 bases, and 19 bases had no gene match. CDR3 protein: CSAEGQPPRGASLHF. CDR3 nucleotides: TGCAGTGCCGAGGGACAGCCACCCCGCGGTGCGTCCCTCCACTTT.

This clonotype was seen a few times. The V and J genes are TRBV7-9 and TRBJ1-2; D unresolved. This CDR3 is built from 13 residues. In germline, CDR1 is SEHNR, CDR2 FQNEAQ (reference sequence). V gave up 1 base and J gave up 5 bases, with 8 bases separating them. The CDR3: CASSLEGGYGYTF. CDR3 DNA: TGTGCCAGCAGCTTAGAAGGAGGGTATGGCTACACCTTC. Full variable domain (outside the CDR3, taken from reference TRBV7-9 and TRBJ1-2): DTGVSQNPRHKITKRGQNVTFRCDPISEHNRLYWYRQTLGQGPEFLTYFQNEAQLEKSRLLSDRFSAERPKGSFSTLEIQRTEQGDSAMYLCASSLEGGYGYTFGSGTRLTVV.

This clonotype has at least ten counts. CDR3 DNA: TGTGCCAGCAGCTTTTCCGGGACTGTAACCTACGAGCAGTACTTC. Its protein product is CASSFSGTVTYEQYF. V and J are TRBV7-8 and TRBJ2-7, with D maybe TRBD2 (6 bases). With 3 bases removed from V and 2 bases from J, the gap between germline ends came to 14 bases. Looked up from germline, CDR1 is SGHVS and CDR2 is FQNEAQ. The CDR3 runs to 15 residues.

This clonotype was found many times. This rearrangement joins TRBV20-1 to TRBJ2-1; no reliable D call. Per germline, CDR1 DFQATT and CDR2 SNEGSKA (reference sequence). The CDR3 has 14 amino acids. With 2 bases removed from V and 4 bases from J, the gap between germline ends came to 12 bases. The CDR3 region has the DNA TGCAGTGCTAGACTCCGGATTGATTACAATGAGCAGTTCTTC. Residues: CSARLRIDYNEQFF.

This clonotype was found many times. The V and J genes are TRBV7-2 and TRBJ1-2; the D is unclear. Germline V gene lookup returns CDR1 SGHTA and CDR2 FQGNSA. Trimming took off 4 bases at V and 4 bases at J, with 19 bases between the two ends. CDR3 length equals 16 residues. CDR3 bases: TGTGCCAGCAGCTCGTGGGCCGAGAGCGGGGTCTATGGCTACACCTTC. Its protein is CASSSWAESGVYGYTF.

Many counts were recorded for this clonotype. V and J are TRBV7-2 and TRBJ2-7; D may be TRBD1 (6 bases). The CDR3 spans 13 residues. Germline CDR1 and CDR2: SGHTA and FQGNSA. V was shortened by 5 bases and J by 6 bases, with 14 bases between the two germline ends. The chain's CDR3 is CASSNWTEAEQYF. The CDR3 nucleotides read TGTGCCAGCAGCAACTGGACAGAGGCCGAGCAGTACTTC.

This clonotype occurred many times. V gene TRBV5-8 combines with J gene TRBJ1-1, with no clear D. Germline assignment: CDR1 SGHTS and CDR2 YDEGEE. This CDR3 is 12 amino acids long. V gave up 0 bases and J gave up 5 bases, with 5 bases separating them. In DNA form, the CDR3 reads TGTGCCAGCAGCTTGGTCGTAACTGAAGCTTTCTTT. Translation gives CASSLVVTEAFF. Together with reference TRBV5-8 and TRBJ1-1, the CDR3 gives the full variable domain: EAGVTQSPTHLIKTRGQQATLRCSPISGHTSVYWYQQALGLGLQFLLWYDEGEERNRGNFPPRFSGRQFPNYSSELNVNALELEDSALYLCASSLVVTEAFFGQGTRLTVV.

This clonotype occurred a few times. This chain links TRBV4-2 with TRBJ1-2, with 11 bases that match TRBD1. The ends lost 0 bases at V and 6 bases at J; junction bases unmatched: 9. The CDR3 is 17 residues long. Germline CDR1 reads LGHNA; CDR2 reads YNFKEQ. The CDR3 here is CASSQEARTGGAHGYTF. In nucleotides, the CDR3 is TGTGCCAGCAGCCAAGAAGCCAGGACAGGGGGCGCGCATGGCTACACCTTC.

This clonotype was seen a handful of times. The CDR3 protein is CASSSPYYEQYF. The CDR3 DNA reads as TGTGCCAGCAGCTCCCCGTATTACGAGCAGTACTTC. The rearrangement links TRBV7-9 to TRBJ2-7; no clear D. In germline, CDR1 is SEHNR, CDR2 FQNEAQ (reference sequence). Between the trimmed V and J ends, which lost 4 bases and 4 bases, there was a span of 8 bases. This CDR3 spans 12 amino acids.

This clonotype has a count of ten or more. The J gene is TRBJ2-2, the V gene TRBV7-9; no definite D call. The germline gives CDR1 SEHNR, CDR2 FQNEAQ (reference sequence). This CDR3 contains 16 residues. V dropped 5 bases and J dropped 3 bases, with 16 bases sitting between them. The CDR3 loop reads CASSAVPLGYTGELFF. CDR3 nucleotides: TGTGCCAGCAGCGCCGTCCCCCTGGGGTACACCGGGGAGCTGTTTTTT.

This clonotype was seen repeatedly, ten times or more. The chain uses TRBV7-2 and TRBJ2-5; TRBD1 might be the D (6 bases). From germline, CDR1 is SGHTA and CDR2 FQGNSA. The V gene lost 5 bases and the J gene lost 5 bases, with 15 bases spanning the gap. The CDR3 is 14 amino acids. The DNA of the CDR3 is TGTGCCAGCAGCCCCCGGACAGCCCGGGAGACCCAGTACTTC. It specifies CASSPRTARETQYF. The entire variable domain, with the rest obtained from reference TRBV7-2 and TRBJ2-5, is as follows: GAGVSQSPSNKVTEKGKDVELRCDPISGHTALYWYRQSLGQGLEFLIYFQGNSAPDKSGLPSDRFSAERTGGSVSTLTIQRTQQEDSAVYLCASSPRTARETQYFGPGTRLLVL.

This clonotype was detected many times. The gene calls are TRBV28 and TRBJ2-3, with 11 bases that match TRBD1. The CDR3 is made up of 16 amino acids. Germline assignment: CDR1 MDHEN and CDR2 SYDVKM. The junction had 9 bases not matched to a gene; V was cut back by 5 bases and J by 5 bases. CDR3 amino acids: CASSAPGTGGRDTQYF. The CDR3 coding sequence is TGTGCCAGCAGTGCGCCCGGGACAGGGGGTAGAGATACGCAGTATTTT.